This TCR beta chain derives from a study of T cell responses to AZD1222 COVID-19 vaccine. This clone was counted ten times or more. Its antigen remains unknown. Sequencing was performed with immunoSEQ multiplex PCR; in TCRdb, only in-frame clones are kept and a portion is missing. The sample includes 160,000 or so clones, about nine tenths seen only once; the top ten take approximately 4.2%. Study results and caveats: Two doses of AZD1222 preceded a rise in Spike-specific TCR breadth and depth. Reports indicate that nearly half of spike-specific TCRs are directed at unmutated variant regions. AZD1222 recipients seropositive at baseline numbered only 5 or 6. Most donors were white British and more were female, and clonal diversity was possibly underestimated.

Trimming shortened V by 1 base and J by 7 bases, and 5 bases separated the two germline ends. The CDR3 length is 12 residues. Germline CDR1 LGHNA, CDR2 YNFKEQ. This sequence was found in an adult who received the MenACWY meningococcal vaccine as a control. Sequences were derived from peripheral blood, sampled 28 days after the second dose of the MenACWY control vaccine. This chain links TRBV4-2 with TRBJ1-5; D not resolved. The CDR3: CASSQADQPQHF. The CDR3 DNA follows: TGTGCCAGCAGCCAAGCCGACCAGCCCCAGCATTTT.